These 6 T cell receptor beta chains originate from one sample sequenced in a study of T cells after yellow fever vaccination. TCRdb used MiXCR to reprocess the 5' RACE reads, holding one entry per CDR3 protein. The sample has approximately 330,000 distinct CDR3 sequences; approximately 12% are singletons. Sequenced material: CD4+ T cells sorted from PBMCs, taken 15 days after the yellow fever booster vaccination. The receptors derive from a man between 18 and 29 years old who received the YFV17D yellow fever vaccine.

This clonotype was seen a few times. The chain carries TRBV5-1 and TRBJ1-6; D ambiguous. The CDR3 sequence is 14 residues long. The V and J ends lost 0 bases and 5 bases respectively, with 6 bases between them. Germline values: CDR1 SGHRS, CDR2 YFSETQ. The CDR3 DNA sequence: TGCGCCAGCAGCTTGGCAGGCAATAATTCACCCCTCCACTTT. It is translated as CASSLAGNNSPLHF.

The table lists this clonotype with a few counts. J is TRBJ2-1 and V is TRBV11-3, with 7 bases identical to TRBD2. In germline, CDR1 is SGHNT, CDR2 YENEEA. The CDR3 contains 15 residues. V lost 5 bases to trimming and J lost 0 bases; unmatched junction nucleotides: 4. The CDR3 here is CASSKAGSSYNEQFF. For the CDR3, the DNA is TGTGCCAGCAGCAAAGCGGGGAGCTCCTACAATGAGCAGTTCTTC.

DNA for the CDR3: TGCAGTGCTAGGGGGGACTTTGCAAAAGCTTTCTTT. Protein product: CSARGDFAKAFF. The V call is TRBV20-1, the J call TRBJ1-1, with TRBD1 as a possible D gene (5 bases). Germline V CDR1 and CDR2: DFQATT, SNEGSKA (reference sequence). Trimming took 3 bases from V and 9 from J, leaving 14 bases between them. The CDR3 consists of 12 residues.

The rearrangement uses TRBV6-6 and TRBJ2-7, with 7 bases identical to TRBD1. J was trimmed by 6 bases and V by 8 bases; bases with no gene match: 13. The V gene's germline CDR1 is MNHNY and CDR2 SVGAGI (reference sequence). The CDR3 loop spans 14 amino acids. The CDR3 spells CASSRRGPPSEQYF. The CDR3 DNA follows: TGTGCCAGCTCGCGAAGGGGGCCCCCCTCCGAGCAGTACTTC.

This clonotype has a handful of counts. The V and J genes are TRBV7-2 and TRBJ2-1, with 9 bases that match TRBD2. The V gene's germline CDR1 is SGHTA and CDR2 FQGNSA. This CDR3 contains 17 residues. V lost 2 bases and J lost 5; bases outside the gene matches: 10. The CDR3 is CASSLRVLAGTHNEQFF. The CDR3 DNA reads as TGTGCCAGCAGCTTAAGGGTCCTAGCGGGGACCCACAATGAGCAGTTCTTC.

This clonotype turned up a few times. The DNA is omitted, as the CDR3 cannot be located on it reliably, and the CDR3 follows TCRdb's listing. This chain links TRBV21-1 with TRBJ2-4; the D call in the table, TRBD1, was not verified against the DNA. TRBV21-1 is a listed pseudogene. The CDR3 region is 14 residues in length, termini included. The chain's CDR3 is CASSKVGRGSIQYF.